A single sample is the source of the 14 T cell receptor beta chains below, sequenced in a study of cytomegalovirus exposure and HLA in healthy donors. This PCR relied on a set of 60 Vbeta primers and 13 Jbeta primers. Only in-frame clones appear in the TCRdb table, and some are missing; sequencing was by immunoSEQ multiplex PCR. The profile shows under 250,000 clones, 70% to 80% of them singletons. The sample consisted of PBMCs. These receptors originate from a woman younger than 45 in good health and CMV-seropositive.

This sequence joins TRBV2 and TRBJ2-7; possibly TRBD2 for D (6 bases). Germline lookup yields CDR1 SNHLY and CDR2 FYNNEI. CDR3 length: 16 amino acids. V was trimmed by 4 bases and J by 2 bases, leaving 18 bases between them. CDR3 in amino acids: CASSGVGEASTYEQYF. The CDR3 nucleotides read TGTGCCAGCAGTGGGGTGGGGGAGGCTTCCACCTACGAGCAGTACTTC.

This chain uses TRBV15 with TRBJ2-3, with 14 positions matching TRBD2. The CDR3 sequence is 18 residues long. J lost 5 bases, V lost 1 base, and 8 bases had no gene match. Looked up from germline, CDR1 is LNHNV and CDR2 is YYDKDF (reference sequence). CDR3 in amino acids: CATSRGGLAGDWQDTQYF. For the CDR3, the DNA is TGTGCCACCAGCAGAGGGGGACTAGCGGGGGATTGGCAAGATACGCAGTATTTT. The variable domain in full, with the rest retrieved from reference TRBV15 and TRBJ2-3, is DAMVIQNPRYQVTQFGKPVTLSCSQTLNHNVMYWYQQKSSQAPKLLFHYYDKDFNNEADTPDNFQSRRPNTSFCFLDIRSPGLGDTAMYLCATSRGGLAGDWQDTQYFGPGTRLTVL.

The rearrangement links TRBV5-1 to TRBJ1-4; D may be TRBD1 (6 bases). Germline CDR1 SGHRS, CDR2 YFSETQ. CDR3 length: 14 residues. V shed 2 bases and J shed 7 bases, with 12 bases lying between them. DNA for the CDR3: TGCGCCAGCAGCTTACAGGGTTTGACTGAAAAACTGTTTTTT. Encoded protein: CASSLQGLTEKLFF.

This clone occurred a few times. The chain combines TRBV29-1 with TRBJ2-1; maybe TRBD1 (5 bases). Germline V gene sequence: CDR1 SQVTM, CDR2 ANQGSEA. The CDR3 runs to 9 residues. Deletions cut 3 bases from V and 14 bases from J, with 8 bases between. The CDR3 DNA reads as TGCAGCGTTGAGGGGCAGGAGTTCTTC. It yields the protein CSVEGQEFF.

The gene calls are TRBV5-4 and TRBJ2-7; no clear D. This CDR3 spans 11 amino acids. CDR1 and CDR2 (germline): SGHNT, YYREEE (reference sequence). V shed 3 bases and J shed 3 bases, with 4 bases lying between them. CDR3 coding DNA: TGTGCCAGCAGCTCTAACTACGAGCAGTACTTC. Residues: CASSSNYEQYF.

Remarks on this clone: Other DNA sequences within the sample encode an identical CDR3. This chain uses TRBV4-1 with TRBJ2-7; 11 bases align to TRBD1. V was pared by 3 bases and J by 4 bases, with 2 bases of the junction left unmatched. The CDR3 covers 14 residues. Looked up from germline, CDR1 is MGHRA and CDR2 is YSYEKL. CDR3 amino acids: CASSHRDRGYEQYF. In DNA, the CDR3 is TGCGCCAGCAGCCACAGGGACAGGGGGTACGAGCAGTACTTC.

The J gene is TRBJ2-7, the V gene TRBV2; perhaps TRBD2 as D (7 bases). V lost 8 bases, J lost 6 bases, and 20 bases lay in between. This CDR3 comprises 14 residues. Germline CDR1 SNHLY, CDR2 FYNNEI. The CDR3 nucleotides are TGTGCCAGCCGGATAGGGGGGGCCGGGGCCGAGCAGTACTTC. Translation gives CASRIGGAGAEQYF. Variable domain in full (rest from reference TRBV2 and TRBJ2-7): EPEVTQTPSHQVTQMGQEVILRCVPISNHLYFYWYRQILGQKVEFLVSFYNNEISEKSEIFDDQFSVERPDGSNFTLKIRSTKLEDSAMYFCASRIGGAGAEQYFGPGTRLTVT.

About this clone: At the DNA level, this CDR3 is encoded by other sequences in the same sample as well. The chain is built from TRBV2 and TRBJ2-7, with 7 bases aligning to TRBD1. Germline CDR1 SNHLY, CDR2 FYNNEI. The CDR3 length is 14 residues. The J segment lost 1 base and the V segment lost 8 bases, leaving 8 bases of the junction unmatched. The DNA for the CDR3 is TGTGCCAGCCGGAGACAGGGTATATCCTACGAGCAGTACTTC. As protein: CASRRQGISYEQYF.

In this sample, this clone turned up once. This rearrangement joins TRBV14 to TRBJ2-3; 7 bases align to TRBD1. The V gene end was trimmed by 2 bases and the J gene end by 3 bases; junction bases not matched to a gene: 5. CDR1 is SGHDN and CDR2 is FVKESK in the germline V gene. This CDR3 has 15 amino acids. The DNA for the CDR3 is TGTGCCAGCAGCCAACAGACAGGGTGGACAGATACGCAGTATTTT. Protein product: CASSQQTGWTDTQYF.

The chain recombines TRBV10-2 with TRBJ1-5; D is unresolved. Trimming left V 9 bases short and J 0 bases short, with 9 bases between. CDR3 length equals 13 residues. CDR1 is WSHSY and CDR2 is SAAADI in the germline V gene. The CDR3 DNA follows: TGCGCCAGTCGGGAAACTAGCAATCAGCCCCAGCATTTT. Protein sequence: CASRETSNQPQHF.

As to this clone: The junction departs from the called germline gene at one end, perhaps through a read error. This sequence joins TRBV11-2 and TRBJ1-3, with D unclear. The CDR3 sequence is 16 residues long. Germline CDR1 and CDR2: SGHAT and FQNNGV. The CDR3 DNA is TGTGCCAGCAGCCTATTATGGCAGGCCTCTGGAAACGCCATATATTTT. It codes for CASSLLWQASGNAIYF.

This clone was observed a handful of times. The V and J genes are TRBV11-3 and TRBJ1-2, with D possibly TRBD1 on 5 matching bases. Trimming removed 5 bases from V and 4 bases from J, with 14 bases in between. Germline CDR1 reads SGHNT; CDR2 reads YENEEA. The CDR3 is 14 amino acids. Here the CDR3 DNA reads TGTGCCAGCAGCATCAATCGGGGGGTCTATGGCTACACCTTC. This gives the protein CASSINRGVYGYTF.

The rearrangement joins TRBV2 to TRBJ2-7; TRBD1 agrees at 7 bases. This CDR3 comprises 13 residues. V lost 10 bases and J lost 1; bases outside the gene matches: 7. The germline gives CDR1 SNHLY, CDR2 FYNNEI. The CDR3 here is CATKDRISYEQYF. The CDR3 DNA is TGTGCCACCAAGGACAGGATTTCCTACGAGCAGTACTTC.

The rearrangement joins TRBV5-6 to TRBJ2-3; tentatively, D is TRBD2 (5 bases). The CDR3 consists of 12 residues. Trimming took 0 bases from V and 6 from J, leaving 5 bases between them. In germline, CDR1 is SGHDT, CDR2 YYEEEE. The CDR3 DNA reads TGTGCCAGCAGCTTGGCGGGGGATACGCAGTATTTT. Translated, it gives CASSLAGDTQYF.